The TCR beta chain under discussion was sequenced for a study of T cell responses to AZD1222 COVID-19 vaccine. General study results and limits: Spike-spanning, vaccine-associated CD4 TCRs were dominant at 160-218 and 743-854. Donors were chiefly white British, with a greater number of females, and clonal diversity was perhaps underestimated.

As regards this clone: What it binds is unknown.

Trimming at V came to 5 bases and at J to 7 bases, leaving 6 bases not matched to a gene. The CDR3 has 13 amino acids. CDR1 is LNHDA, CDR2 SQIVND, per germline (reference sequence). Generated by immunoSEQ multiplex PCR, the TCRdb table keeps only in-frame clones and is missing some. The data hold about 70,000 clones, with roughly four fifths observed a single time. The material sequenced was peripheral blood, taken 28 days after the second AZD1222 dose. V and J are TRBV19 and TRBJ2-7, with 9 bases aligning to TRBD1. The origin of this receptor is an adult who received the AZD1222 COVID-19 vaccine. CDR3 DNA sequence: TGTGCCAGTAGTCTCTGGACAGGGGAAGAGCAGTACTTC. This sequence encodes CASSLWTGEEQYF. The full variable domain, completed using reference TRBV19 and TRBJ2-7, is DGGITQSPKYLFRKEGQNVTLSCEQNLNHDAMYWYRQDPGQGLRLIYYSQIVNDFQKGDIAEGYSVSREKKESFPLTVTSAQKNPTAFYLCASSLWTGEEQYFGPGTRLTVT.